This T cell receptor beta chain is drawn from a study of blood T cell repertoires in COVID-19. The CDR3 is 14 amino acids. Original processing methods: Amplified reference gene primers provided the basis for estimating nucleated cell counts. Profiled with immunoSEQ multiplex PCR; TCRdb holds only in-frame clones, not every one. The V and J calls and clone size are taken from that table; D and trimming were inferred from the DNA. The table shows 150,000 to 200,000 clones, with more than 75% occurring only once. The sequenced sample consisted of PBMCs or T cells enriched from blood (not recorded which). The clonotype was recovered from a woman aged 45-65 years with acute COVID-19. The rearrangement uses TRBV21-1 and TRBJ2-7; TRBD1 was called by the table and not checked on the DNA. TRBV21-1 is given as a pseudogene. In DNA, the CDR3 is TGTGCCAGCGGGACAGGGGCGAGCTCCTACGAGCAGTACGTC. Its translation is CASGTGASSYEQYV.